Listed below are T cell receptor beta chains from one sample, sequenced in a study of long-term antiretroviral therapy in people with HIV. Data came from immunoSEQ multiplex PCR; TCRdb stores just in-frame clones and leaves some out. The sample lists around 16,000 clones, about 80% occurring once. The input for sequencing was unsorted PBMCs, taken just before starting antiretroviral therapy. Receptors were obtained from a middle-aged man with HIV. Each CDR3 is given with its conserved first and last residue. D genes are given only for firm matches. Part of the rows lack a size; the others show once, few, many or a class for expanded clones.

clone_size	d_call	j_call	v_call	cdr3_nt	cdr3_aa
.	.	TRBJ1-4	TRBV27	TGTGCCAGCAGTTTTATCGGAACAACTAATGAAAAACTGTTTTTT	CASSFIGTTNEKLFF
.	TRBD1	TRBJ1-2	TRBV5-5	TGTGCCAGCAGCTTGCCGGACAGGGTGGATGGCTACACCTTC	CASSLPDRVDGYTF
.	TRBD1	TRBJ1-3	TRBV11-2	TGTGCCAGCAGCTTAGAGGCAGGGGGGAACACCATATATTTT	CASSLEAGGNTIYF
few	.	TRBJ2-7	TRBV11-1	TGTGCCAGCAGCTTAGCTTACTACGAGCAGTACTTC	CASSLAYYEQYF
.	.	TRBJ2-1	TRBV4-1	TGCGCCAGCAGCCAACGCTTCCAGGCCGAGCAGTTCTTC	CASSQRFQAEQFF
.	TRBD1	TRBJ2-5	TRBV7-9	TGTGCCAGCAGCTCGGGACAGGGGGTCCAAGAGACCCAGTACTTC	CASSSGQGVQETQYF
once	TRBD2	TRBJ2-7	TRBV13	TGTGCCAGCAGCCGGACTAGTGGAATCGACGAGCAGTACTTC	CASSRTSGIDEQYF
.	.	TRBJ1-3	TRBV4-2	TGTGCCAGCAGCCAAGTCGAAGGGAGCTCTGGAAACACCATATATTTT	CASSQVEGSSGNTIYF
.	.	TRBJ2-6	TRBV19	TGTGCCAGTAGTACCCCCCGGACAGTGCTGGGGGGGGCCAACGTCCTGACTTTC	CASSTPRTVLGGANVLTF
.	.	TRBJ1-1	TRBV25-1	TGTGCCAGCAGTGAAGAGAACACTGAAGCTTTCTTT	CASSEENTEAFF
.	.	TRBJ1-2	TRBV5-1	TGCGCCAGCAGCTTGGAGGGGGTCCTCTATGGCTACACCTTC	CASSLEGVLYGYTF
few	.	TRBJ2-6	TRBV5-1	TGCGCCAGCAGAGACGGTGGGGCCAACGTCCTGACTTTC	CASRDGGANVLTF
.	.	TRBJ2-2	TRBV6-6	TGTGCCAGCAGTTACGGCCAGACCGGGGAGCTGTTTTTT	CASSYGQTGELFF
.	.	TRBJ1-2	TRBV11-3	TGTGCCAGCAGCTCCCGGGCAGGGGAGTTGAACTATGGCTACACCTTC	CASSSRAGELNYGYTF
.	TRBD1	TRBJ2-7	TRBV6-1	TGTGCCAGCAGTGAAGACTATGGGACAGGGGGTGAGCAGTACTTC	CASSEDYGTGGEQYF
.	.	TRBJ1-1	TRBV19	TGTGCCAGTAGTATAGAACTTAAGAAGTGGGCTTTCTTT	CASSIELKKWAFF
.	TRBD2	TRBJ2-1	TRBV6-1	TGTGCCAGCAGTCCTCTAGCGGGAGGACTCAATGAGCAGTTCTTC	CASSPLAGGLNEQFF
.	.	TRBJ2-4	TRBV30	TGTGCCTGGAGGTTCTTGAACATTCAGTACTTC	CAWRFLNIQYF
.	TRBD1	TRBJ1-5	TRBV10-3	TGTGCCATCAGTGCGACAGGGGTGGGGAGTCTGAGCAATCAGCCCCAGCATTTT	CAISATGVGSLSNQPQHF
.	TRBD1	TRBJ2-3	TRBV29-1	TGCAGCGTTGGGCTGGGACAGGGGAGGCCAGATACGCAGTATTTT	CSVGLGQGRPDTQYF
.	TRBD1	TRBJ1-5	TRBV20-1	TGCAGTGCTAGATCCGACAGGGGCCAGCATTTT	CSARSDRGQHF
.	.	TRBJ1-5	TRBV28	TGTGCCAGCAGTTTTGGGGTGGGGACGAACAATCAGCCCCAGCATTTT	CASSFGVGTNNQPQHF
.	.	TRBJ2-7	TRBV9	TGTGCCAGCAGCGAGCGTTCCGGACGGGCCGCCGAGCAGTACTTC	CASSERSGRAAEQYF
.	.	TRBJ2-3	TRBV27	TGTGCCAGCAGTGCCCCTCCAGATACGCAGTATTTT	CASSAPPDTQYF
.	.	TRBJ2-3	TRBV5-6	TGTGCCAGCAGGGTAGAGGGGGATACTAGCACAGATACGCAGTATTTT	CASRVEGDTSTDTQYF
.	.	TRBJ2-3	TRBV30	TGTGCCTGGAGCGCCAGGGTGAAAACAGATACGCAGTATTTT	CAWSARVKTDTQYF
.	TRBD2	TRBJ2-3	TRBV11-3	TGTGCCAGCAGCTTAGATTTGACTAGCGGAACTACTGAGGATACGCAGTATTTT	CASSLDLTSGTTEDTQYF
.	TRBD2	TRBJ2-3	TRBV6-6	TGTGCCAGCTTGGGGGAGGGTCCAGATACGCAGTATTTT	CASLGEGPDTQYF
.	.	TRBJ1-2	TRBV7-2	TGTGCCAGCCTTGGGGGGGGGCTTCGATCTCATGGCTACACCTTC	CASLGGGLRSHGYTF
few	TRBD2	TRBJ2-2	TRBV19	TGTGCCAGTAGTACTAGCGGGGCGAACACCGGGGAGCTGTTTTTT	CASSTSGANTGELFF
.	TRBD2	TRBJ2-1	TRBV10-3	TGTGCCATCAGTCCCGGGACTAGCGGAGGGAGCTCCTACAATGAGCAGTTCTTC	CAISPGTSGGSSYNEQFF
.	.	TRBJ2-7	TRBV30	TGTGCCTGGAGTCCGACATGGGGCTACGAGCAGTACTTC	CAWSPTWGYEQYF
.	.	TRBJ1-1	TRBV2	TGTGCCAGCAGTGAAGGCCGGGGAGGGGTGATGAACACTGAAGCTTTCTTT	CASSEGRGGVMNTEAFF
.	.	TRBJ1-1	TRBV9	TGTGCCAGCAGCGTAGGAGGGGGGGGAAACACTGAAGCTTTCTTT	CASSVGGGGNTEAFF